These 10 T cell receptor beta chains were all obtained from the same sample, sequenced in a study of blood T cell repertoires in COVID-19. Some clones are missing from TCRdb's copy, which holds only in-frame ones; the method was immunoSEQ multiplex PCR. Of roughly 180,000 clones listed, about 70% were seen once; the top ten hold 8.6%. Sequences were obtained from peripheral blood. The source is a woman in her forties or fifties with active or convalescent COVID-19.

The chain combines TRBV6-5 with TRBJ2-7; TRBD2 is a possible D gene (6 bases). CDR1 is MNHEY and CDR2 is SVGAGI in the germline V gene. Trimming stripped 7 bases from V and 3 bases from J, with 13 bases between. CDR3 length: 13 amino acids. The DNA for the CDR3 is TGTGCCAGCAAGTGGGGGGATCGCTACGAGCAGTACTTC. Its protein product is CASKWGDRYEQYF.

This clone turned up a few times. This chain joins TRBV27 and TRBJ2-7; 11 bases map to TRBD2. The CDR3 is 16 residues long. V trimming: 0 bases; J trimming: 8 bases; junction bases outside the gene matches: 9. Germline V gene lookup returns CDR1 MNHEY and CDR2 SMNVEV (reference sequence). CDR3 loop: CASSLSSGRAASKQYF. The CDR3 DNA sequence: TGTGCCAGCAGTTTATCTAGCGGGAGGGCCGCGAGTAAGCAGTACTTC.

The DNA for the CDR3 is TGTGCCAGTTTTTCCCTCACGGGGGGGTGGATTGGCTACACCTTC. Translated: CASFSLTGGWIGYTF. The chain joins TRBV19 to TRBJ1-2; tentative D call: TRBD1 (5 bases). This CDR3 contains 15 residues. The germline V gene encodes CDR1 LNHDA and CDR2 SQIVND (reference sequence). Trimming removed 8 bases at V and 7 bases at J, with 23 bases between. Supplemented by reference TRBV19 and TRBJ1-2, the full variable domain reads DGGITQSPKYLFRKEGQNVTLSCEQNLNHDAMYWYRQDPGQGLRLIYYSQIVNDFQKGDIAEGYSVSREKKESFPLTVTSAQKNPTAFYLCASFSLTGGWIGYTFGSGTRLTVV.

A single count supports this clone. V and J are TRBV19 and TRBJ1-5, with 12 positions matching TRBD1. This CDR3 spans 17 amino acids. V was pared by 5 bases and J by 1 base, with 6 bases of the junction left unmatched. The germline V gene encodes CDR1 LNHDA and CDR2 SQIVND (reference sequence). DNA of the CDR3: TGTGCCAGTAGTGGGGGACAGGGGGCGGGGAGCAATCAGCCCCAGCATTTT. Protein sequence: CASSGGQGAGSNQPQHF.

This chain connects TRBV6-6 to TRBJ2-7; 7 bases are a match to TRBD2. The V segment lost 8 bases and the J segment 0 bases; nucleotides outside the gene matches: 7. The CDR3 length is 14 residues. Germline V CDR1 and CDR2: MNHNY, SVGAGI (reference sequence). Written as DNA, the CDR3 is TGTGCCAGCTTGTCGGGAGGATCCTCCTACGAGCAGTACTTC. It translates to CASLSGGSSYEQYF.

The rearrangement joins TRBV28 to TRBJ2-7, with 7 bases that match TRBD1. J was trimmed by 2 bases and V by 6 bases; bases with no gene match: 10. The CDR3 consists of 15 residues. Germline V lookup: CDR1 MDHEN, CDR2 SYDVKM. CDR3 loop: CASRGDRVSTYEQYF. Here the CDR3 DNA reads TGTGCCAGCAGGGGTGACAGGGTGTCAACCTACGAGCAGTACTTC.

The sample holds a few counts of this clone. The chain links TRBV2 to TRBJ1-5, with a possible D match to TRBD1 (5 bases). Between the trimmed V and J ends, which lost 1 base and 11 bases, there was a span of 9 bases. CDR1 and CDR2 (germline): SNHLY, FYNNEI. This CDR3 spans 12 amino acids. The CDR3 DNA is TGTGCCAGCAGTGAAGGCCCGGGGGCCCAGCATTTT. It translates to CASSEGPGAQHF. Using reference TRBV2 and TRBJ1-5 for the parts outside the CDR3, the full variable domain is EPEVTQTPSHQVTQMGQEVILRCVPISNHLYFYWYRQILGQKVEFLVSFYNNEISEKSEIFDDQFSVERPDGSNFTLKIRSTKLEDSAMYFCASSEGPGAQHFGDGTRLSIL.

This rearrangement joins TRBV7-2 to TRBJ2-5; D gene uncertain. The CDR3 has 13 residues. Trimming removed 4 bases at V and 0 bases at J, with 6 bases between. Per the germline V gene, CDR1 is SGHTA and CDR2 is FQGNSA. CDR3 in amino acids: CASSWADQETQYF. The CDR3 nucleotides read TGTGCCAGCAGCTGGGCAGACCAAGAGACCCAGTACTTC.

The chain uses TRBV2 and TRBJ2-7; 9 nucleotides line up with TRBD1. CDR3 length: 15 residues. J lost 6 bases, V lost 5 bases, and 11 bases had no gene match. The germline V gene encodes CDR1 SNHLY and CDR2 FYNNEI. In nucleotides, the CDR3 is TGTGCCAGCAGTTGGGTTGGGACAGGGTTGAGCGAGCAGTACTTC. This encodes CASSWVGTGLSEQYF.

Written as DNA, the CDR3 is TGTGCCAGCATGGTACCGGGCGGGCGAGGAAACACCATATATTTT. Amino acids: CASMVPGGRGNTIYF. The rearrangement uses TRBV7-9 and TRBJ1-3; D gene uncertain. Germline loops: CDR1 SEHNR, CDR2 FQNEAQ (reference sequence). V was clipped by 7 bases and J by 4 bases, with 17 bases between them. The CDR3 spans 15 residues.